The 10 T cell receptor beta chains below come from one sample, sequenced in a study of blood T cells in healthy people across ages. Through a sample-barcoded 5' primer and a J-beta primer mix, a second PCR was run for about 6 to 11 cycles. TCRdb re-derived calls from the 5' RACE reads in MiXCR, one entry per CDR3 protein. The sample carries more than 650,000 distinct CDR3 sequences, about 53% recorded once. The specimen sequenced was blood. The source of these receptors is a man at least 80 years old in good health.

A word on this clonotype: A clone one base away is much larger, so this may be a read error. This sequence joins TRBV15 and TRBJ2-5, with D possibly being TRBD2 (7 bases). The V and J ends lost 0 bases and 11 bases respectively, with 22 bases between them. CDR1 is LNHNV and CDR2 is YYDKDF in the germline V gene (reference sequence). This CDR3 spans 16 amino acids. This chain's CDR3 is CATSREGGTINNEQYF. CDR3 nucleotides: TGTGCCACCAGCAGAGAGGGGGGGACAATAAACAATGAGCAGTACTTC.

The CDR3 DNA reads TGTGCCAGCACCACGAGGGTATGCCCTAGGGAGCAGTACTTC. Translation gives CASTTRVCPREQYF. This chain joins TRBV28 and TRBJ2-7; D might be TRBD2 (5 bases). The CDR3 length is 14 residues. The V end lost 7 bases, the J end lost 7 bases, and 20 bases lay between the germline ends. Per the germline V gene, CDR1 is MDHEN and CDR2 is SYDVKM. The whole variable domain, filled in from reference TRBV28 and TRBJ2-7, reads DVKVTQSSRYLVKRTGEKVFLECVQDMDHENMFWYRQDPGLGLRLIYFSYDVKMKEKGDIPEGYSVSREKKERFSLILESASTNQTSMYLCASTTRVCPREQYFGPGTRLTVT.

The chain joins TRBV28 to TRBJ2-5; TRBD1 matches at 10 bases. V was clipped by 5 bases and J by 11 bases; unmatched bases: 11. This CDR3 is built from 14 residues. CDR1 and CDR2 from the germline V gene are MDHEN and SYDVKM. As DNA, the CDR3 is TGTGCCAGCAGTGGGACAGGGGCCCTCAATGAGCAGTACTTC. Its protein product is CASSGTGALNEQYF.

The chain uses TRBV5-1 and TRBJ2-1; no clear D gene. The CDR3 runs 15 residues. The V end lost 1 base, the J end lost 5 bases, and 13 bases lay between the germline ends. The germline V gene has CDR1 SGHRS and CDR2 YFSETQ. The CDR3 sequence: CASSLTPFINNEQFF. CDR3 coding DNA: TGCGCCAGCAGCTTGACCCCCTTTATCAACAATGAGCAGTTCTTC.

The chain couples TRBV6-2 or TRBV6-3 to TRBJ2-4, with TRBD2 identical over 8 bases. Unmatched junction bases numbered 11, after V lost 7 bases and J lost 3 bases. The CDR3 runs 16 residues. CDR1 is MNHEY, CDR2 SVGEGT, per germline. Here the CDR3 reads CASTLGGGSGKNIQYF. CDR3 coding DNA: TGTGCCAGCACCCTCGGCGGGGGGAGCGGCAAAAACATTCAGTACTTC.

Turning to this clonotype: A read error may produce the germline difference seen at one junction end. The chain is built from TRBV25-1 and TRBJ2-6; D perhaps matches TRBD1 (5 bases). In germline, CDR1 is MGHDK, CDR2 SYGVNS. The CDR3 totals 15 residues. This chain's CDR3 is CASSVLGSGANALTF. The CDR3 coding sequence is TGTGCCAGCAGTGTTTTGGGGTCTGGGGCCAACGCCCTGACTTTC.

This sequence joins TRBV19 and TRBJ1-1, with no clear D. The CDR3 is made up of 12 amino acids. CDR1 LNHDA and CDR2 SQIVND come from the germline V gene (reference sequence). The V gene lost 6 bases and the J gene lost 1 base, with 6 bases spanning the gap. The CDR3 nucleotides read TGTGCCAGTAGCAGACAGAACACTGAAGCTTTCTTT. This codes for CASSRQNTEAFF.

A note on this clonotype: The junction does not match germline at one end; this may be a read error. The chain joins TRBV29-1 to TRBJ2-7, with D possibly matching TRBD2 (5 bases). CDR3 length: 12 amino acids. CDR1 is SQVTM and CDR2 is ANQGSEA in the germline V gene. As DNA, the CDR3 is TGCGGCGTTGAAGCGGAAGGCTACGAGCAGTACTTC. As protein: CGVEAEGYEQYF.

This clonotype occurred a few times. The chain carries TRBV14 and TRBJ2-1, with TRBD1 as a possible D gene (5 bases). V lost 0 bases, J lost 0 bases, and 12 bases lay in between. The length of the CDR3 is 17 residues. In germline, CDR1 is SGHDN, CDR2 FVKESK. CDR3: CASSQDWTPSSYNEQFF. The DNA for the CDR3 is TGTGCCAGCAGCCAAGATTGGACACCGAGCTCCTACAATGAGCAGTTCTTC.

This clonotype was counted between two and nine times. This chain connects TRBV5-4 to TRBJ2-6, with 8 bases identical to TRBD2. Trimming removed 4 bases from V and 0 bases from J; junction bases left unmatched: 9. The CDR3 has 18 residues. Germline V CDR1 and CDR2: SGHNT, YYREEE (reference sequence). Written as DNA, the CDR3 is TGTGCCAGCAGCGCCCGGGTAGCGGGGAGCTCTGGGGCCAACGTCCTGACTTTC. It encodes CASSARVAGSSGANVLTF.